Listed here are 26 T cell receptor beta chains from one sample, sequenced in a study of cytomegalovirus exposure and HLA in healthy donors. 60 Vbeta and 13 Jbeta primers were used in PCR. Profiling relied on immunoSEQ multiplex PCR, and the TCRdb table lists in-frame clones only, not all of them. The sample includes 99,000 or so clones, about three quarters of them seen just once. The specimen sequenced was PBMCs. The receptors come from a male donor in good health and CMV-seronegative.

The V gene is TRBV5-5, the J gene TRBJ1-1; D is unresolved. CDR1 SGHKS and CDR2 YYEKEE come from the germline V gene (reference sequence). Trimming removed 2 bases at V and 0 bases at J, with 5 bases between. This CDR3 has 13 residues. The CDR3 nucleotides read TGTGCCAGCAGCTTCGGTATGAACACTGAAGCTTTCTTT. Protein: CASSFGMNTEAFF.

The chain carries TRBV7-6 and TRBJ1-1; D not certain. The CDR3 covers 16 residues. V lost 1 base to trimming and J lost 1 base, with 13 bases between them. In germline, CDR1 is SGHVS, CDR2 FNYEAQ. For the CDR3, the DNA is TGTGCCAGCAGCTTAGGAGGCGGCAGCTCGAACACTGAAGCTTTCTTT. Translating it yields CASSLGGGSSNTEAFF.

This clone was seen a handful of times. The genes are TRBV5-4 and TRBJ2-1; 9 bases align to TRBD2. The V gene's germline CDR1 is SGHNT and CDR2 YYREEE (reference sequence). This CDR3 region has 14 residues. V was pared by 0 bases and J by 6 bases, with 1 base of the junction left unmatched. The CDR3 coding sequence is TGTGCCAGCAGCTTGGGACTAGCGGTCAATGAGCAGTTCTTC. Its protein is CASSLGLAVNEQFF.

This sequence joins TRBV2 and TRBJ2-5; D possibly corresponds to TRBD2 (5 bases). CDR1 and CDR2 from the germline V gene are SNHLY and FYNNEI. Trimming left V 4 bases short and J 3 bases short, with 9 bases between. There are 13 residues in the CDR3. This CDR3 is CASSVGAKETQYF. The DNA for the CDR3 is TGTGCCAGCAGTGTGGGAGCAAAAGAGACCCAGTACTTC.

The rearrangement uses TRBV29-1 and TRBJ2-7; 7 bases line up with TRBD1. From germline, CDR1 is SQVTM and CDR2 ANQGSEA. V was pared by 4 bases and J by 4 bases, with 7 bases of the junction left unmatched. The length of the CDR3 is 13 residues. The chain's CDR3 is CSVGSGQRYEQYF. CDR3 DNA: TGCAGCGTTGGGTCGGGACAGAGATACGAGCAGTACTTC.

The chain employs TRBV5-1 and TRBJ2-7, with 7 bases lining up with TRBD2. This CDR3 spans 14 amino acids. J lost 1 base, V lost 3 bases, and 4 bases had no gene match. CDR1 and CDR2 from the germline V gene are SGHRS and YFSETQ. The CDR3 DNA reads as TGCGCCAGCAGCTCTGCGGGAGCATCCTACGAGCAGTACTTC. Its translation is CASSSAGASYEQYF.

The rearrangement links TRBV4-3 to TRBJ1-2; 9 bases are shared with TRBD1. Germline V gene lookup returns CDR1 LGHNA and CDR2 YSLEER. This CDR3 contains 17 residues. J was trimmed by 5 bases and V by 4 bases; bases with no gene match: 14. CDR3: CASSPASLPGQGYGYTF. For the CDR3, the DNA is TGCGCCAGCAGCCCCGCCTCCCTCCCGGGACAGGGTTATGGCTACACCTTC.

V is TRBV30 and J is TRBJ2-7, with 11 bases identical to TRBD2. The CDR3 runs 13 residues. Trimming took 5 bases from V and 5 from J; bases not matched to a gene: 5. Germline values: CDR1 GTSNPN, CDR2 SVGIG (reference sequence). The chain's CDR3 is CAWETSGGDEQYF. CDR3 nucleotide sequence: TGTGCCTGGGAAACTAGCGGGGGTGACGAGCAGTACTTC.

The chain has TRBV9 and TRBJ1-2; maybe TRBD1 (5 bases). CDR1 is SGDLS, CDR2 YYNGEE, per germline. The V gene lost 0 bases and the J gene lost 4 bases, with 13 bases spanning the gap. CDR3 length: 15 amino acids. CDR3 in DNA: TGTGCCAGCAGCGTAGGTCCTACAGGCCCCTATGGCTACACCTTC. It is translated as CASSVGPTGPYGYTF.

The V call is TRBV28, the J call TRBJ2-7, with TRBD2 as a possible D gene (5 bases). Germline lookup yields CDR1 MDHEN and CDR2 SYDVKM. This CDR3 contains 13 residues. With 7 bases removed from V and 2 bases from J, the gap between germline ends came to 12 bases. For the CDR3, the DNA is TGTGCCAGCAAAAGCGGATTAACCTACGAGCAGTACTTC. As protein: CASKSGLTYEQYF.

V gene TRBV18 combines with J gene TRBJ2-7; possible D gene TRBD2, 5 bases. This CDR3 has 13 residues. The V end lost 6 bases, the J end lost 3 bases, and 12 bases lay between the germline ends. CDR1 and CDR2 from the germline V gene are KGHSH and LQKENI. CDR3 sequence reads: CASSPPGIYEQYF. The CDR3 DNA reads TGTGCCAGCTCCCCTCCGGGGATCTACGAGCAGTACTTC.

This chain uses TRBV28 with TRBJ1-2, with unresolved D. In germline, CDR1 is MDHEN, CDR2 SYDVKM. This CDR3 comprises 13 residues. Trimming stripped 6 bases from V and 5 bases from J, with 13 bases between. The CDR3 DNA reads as TGTGCCAGCAGGGTTCCGGGCGGGTATGGCTACACCTTC. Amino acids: CASRVPGGYGYTF.

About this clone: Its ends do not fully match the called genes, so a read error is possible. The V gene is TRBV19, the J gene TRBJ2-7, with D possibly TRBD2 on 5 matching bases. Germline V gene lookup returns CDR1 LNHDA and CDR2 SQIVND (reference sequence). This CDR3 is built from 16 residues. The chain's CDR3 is CASRIGVGGTPHEQYF. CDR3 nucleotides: TGTGCCAGTCGTATCGGGGTGGGCGGAACCCCCCACGAGCAGTACTTC.

The CDR3 region has the DNA TGTGCCAGCAGTAGGACAGGGGGGGAAGATACGCAGTATTTT. It encodes CASSRTGGEDTQYF. The gene calls are TRBV6-4 and TRBJ2-3, with 10 positions matching TRBD1. The CDR3 covers 14 residues. V lost 5 bases and J lost 5; bases outside the gene matches: 4. Germline V gene lookup returns CDR1 MRHNA and CDR2 SNTAGT.

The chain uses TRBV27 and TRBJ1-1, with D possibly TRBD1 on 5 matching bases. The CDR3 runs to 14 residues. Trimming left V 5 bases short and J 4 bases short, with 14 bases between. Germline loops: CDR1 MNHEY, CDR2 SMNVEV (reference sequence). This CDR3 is CASSAFGGGTEAFF. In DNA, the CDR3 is TGTGCCAGCAGTGCATTTGGGGGGGGCACTGAAGCTTTCTTT.

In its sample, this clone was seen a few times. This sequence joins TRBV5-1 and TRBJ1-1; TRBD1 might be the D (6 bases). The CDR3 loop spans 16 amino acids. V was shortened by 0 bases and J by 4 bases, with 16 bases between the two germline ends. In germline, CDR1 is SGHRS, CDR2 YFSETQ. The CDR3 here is CASSLGNRVRGTEAFF. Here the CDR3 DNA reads TGCGCCAGCAGCTTGGGCAACAGGGTCCGGGGCACTGAAGCTTTCTTT.

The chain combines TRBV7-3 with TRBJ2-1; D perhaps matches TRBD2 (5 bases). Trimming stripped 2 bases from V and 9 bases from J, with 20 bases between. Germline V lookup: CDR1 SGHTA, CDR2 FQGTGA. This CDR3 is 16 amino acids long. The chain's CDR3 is CASSLVAASQAPEQFF. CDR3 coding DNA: TGTGCCAGCAGCTTAGTCGCGGCTAGCCAGGCGCCTGAGCAGTTCTTC.

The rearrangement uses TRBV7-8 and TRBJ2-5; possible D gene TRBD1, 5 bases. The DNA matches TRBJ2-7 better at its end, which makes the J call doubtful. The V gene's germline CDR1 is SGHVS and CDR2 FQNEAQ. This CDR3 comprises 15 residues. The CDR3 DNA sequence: TGTGCCAGCAGCTTAGGGCAGGGAATCCCCTACGAGCAGTACTTC. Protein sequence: CASSLGQGIPYEQYF.

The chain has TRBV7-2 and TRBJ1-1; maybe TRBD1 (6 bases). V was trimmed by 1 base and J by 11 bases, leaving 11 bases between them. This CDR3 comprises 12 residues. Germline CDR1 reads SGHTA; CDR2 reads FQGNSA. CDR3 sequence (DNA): TGTGCCAGCAGCTTAGTGGTGGGGGCGGCTTTCTTT. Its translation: CASSLVVGAAFF.

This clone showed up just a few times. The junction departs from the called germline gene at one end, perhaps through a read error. CDR3 bases: TGTGCCATCAGTGAGGCGGGACAGGGTACCTACGAGCAGTACTTC. Translated, it gives CAISEAGQGTYEQYF. This sequence joins TRBV6-6 and TRBJ2-7; TRBD1 agrees at 9 bases. The CDR3 totals 15 residues. CDR1 and CDR2 from the germline V gene are MNHNY and SVGAGI (reference sequence).

CDR3 sequence (DNA): TGTGCCAGCTCACCATCGTTTACAGCAACCTACGAAATCCGGTACTTC. It encodes CASSPSFTATYEIRYF. This rearrangement joins TRBV18 to TRBJ2-7; no clear D. Deletions cut 2 bases from V and 12 bases from J, with 26 bases between. Germline assignment: CDR1 KGHSH and CDR2 LQKENI. The CDR3 contains 16 residues.

Written as DNA, the CDR3 is TGTGCCAGCAGCCCCTTCACCGGGACTAGCGGATACGAGCAGTACTTC. Translated, it gives CASSPFTGTSGYEQYF. The chain has TRBV7-9 and TRBJ2-7, with 11 bases fitting TRBD2. After removal of 5 bases from V and 4 bases from J, the junction contained 10 bases not matched to a gene. The CDR3 covers 16 residues. The V gene's germline CDR1 is SEHNR and CDR2 FQNEAQ (reference sequence). Together with reference TRBV7-9 and TRBJ2-7, the CDR3 gives the full variable domain: DTGVSQNPRHKITKRGQNVTFRCDPISEHNRLYWYRQTLGQGPEFLTYFQNEAQLEKSRLLSDRFSAERPKGSFSTLEIQRTEQGDSAMYLCASSPFTGTSGYEQYFGPGTRLTVT.

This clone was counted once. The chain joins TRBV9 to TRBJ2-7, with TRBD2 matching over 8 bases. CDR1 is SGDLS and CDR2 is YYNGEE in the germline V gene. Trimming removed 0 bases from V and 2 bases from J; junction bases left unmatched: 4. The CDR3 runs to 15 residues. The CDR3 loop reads CASSVDGSGTYEQYF. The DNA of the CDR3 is TGTGCCAGCAGCGTAGACGGTAGCGGGACCTACGAGCAGTACTTC.

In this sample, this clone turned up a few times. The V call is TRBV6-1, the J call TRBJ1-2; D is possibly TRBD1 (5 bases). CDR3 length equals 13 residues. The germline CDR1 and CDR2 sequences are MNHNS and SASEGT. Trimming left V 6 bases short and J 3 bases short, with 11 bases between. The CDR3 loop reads CASRQGSDYGYTF. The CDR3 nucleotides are TGTGCCAGCAGGCAGGGTTCGGACTATGGCTACACCTTC.

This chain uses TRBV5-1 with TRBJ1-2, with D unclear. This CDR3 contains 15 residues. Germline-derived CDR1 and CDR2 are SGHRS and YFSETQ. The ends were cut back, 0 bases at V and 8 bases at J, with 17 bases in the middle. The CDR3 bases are TGCGCCAGCAGCTTGGAGACCCGGCCTGGAGGAGGCTACACCTTC. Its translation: CASSLETRPGGGYTF.

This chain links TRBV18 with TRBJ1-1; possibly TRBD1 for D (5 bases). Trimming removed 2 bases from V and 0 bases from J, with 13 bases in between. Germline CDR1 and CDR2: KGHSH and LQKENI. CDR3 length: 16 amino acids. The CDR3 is CASSPGGSGVNTEAFF. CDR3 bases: TGTGCCAGCTCACCAGGGGGGTCGGGGGTGAACACTGAAGCTTTCTTT. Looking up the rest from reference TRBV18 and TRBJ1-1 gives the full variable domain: NAGVMQNPRHLVRRRGQEARLRCSPMKGHSHVYWYRQLPEEGLKFMVYLQKENIIDESGMPKERFSAEFPKEGPSILRIQQVVRGDSAAYFCASSPGGSGVNTEAFFGQGTRLTVV.